This TCR beta chain was identified during a study of beta chain features in type 1 diabetes. Whole-study context: Examined across all samples were about 99,000,000 sorted cells.

In all sorted populations, purity surpassed 95%. The CDR3 covers 14 residues. Germline loops: CDR1 SEHNR, CDR2 FQNEAQ (reference sequence). Trimming cost V 0 bases and J 2 bases, with 4 bases left between them. Study-wide results and caveats: All four CD4+ subsets from Type 1 diabetes patients carried moderately but significantly shorter TCRB CDR3s.

The authors reverse transcribed all of the isolated RNA, so sequencing captured expressed TCRB transcripts. Sequencing used immunoSEQ multiplex PCR; TCRdb keeps in-frame clones, though not all of them. The sample yields 120,000 to 150,000 clones, about 10% seen once. This clone was found a few times. Its antigen is not identified. This TCR was sampled from a man aged 18 to 35 in good health. V and J are TRBV7-9 and TRBJ1-4; D unresolved. Sequencing used naive CD4+ T cells from blood. The CDR3 protein is CASSLAQTNEKLFF. CDR3 nucleotide sequence: TGTGCCAGCAGCTTAGCACAGACTAATGAAAAACTGTTTTTT.